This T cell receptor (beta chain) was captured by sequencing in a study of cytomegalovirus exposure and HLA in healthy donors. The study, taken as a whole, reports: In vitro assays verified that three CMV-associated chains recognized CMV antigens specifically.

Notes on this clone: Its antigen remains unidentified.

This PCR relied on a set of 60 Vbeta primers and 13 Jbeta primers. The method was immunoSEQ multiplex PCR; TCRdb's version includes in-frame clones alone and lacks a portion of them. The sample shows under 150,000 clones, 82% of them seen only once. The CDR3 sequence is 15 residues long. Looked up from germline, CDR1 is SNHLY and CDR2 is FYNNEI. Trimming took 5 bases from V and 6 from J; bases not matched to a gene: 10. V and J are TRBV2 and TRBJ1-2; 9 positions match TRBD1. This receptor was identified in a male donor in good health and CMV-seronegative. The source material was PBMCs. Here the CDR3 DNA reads TGTGCCAGCAGTCCCTCCGGGACAGGGTACGATGGCTACACCTTC. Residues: CASSPSGTGYDGYTF. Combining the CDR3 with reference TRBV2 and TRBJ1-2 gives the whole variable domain EPEVTQTPSHQVTQMGQEVILRCVPISNHLYFYWYRQILGQKVEFLVSFYNNEISEKSEIFDDQFSVERPDGSNFTLKIRSTKLEDSAMYFCASSPSGTGYDGYTFGSGTRLTVV.